This is a list of T cell receptor beta chains from one sample in a study of patients and donors after allogeneic stem cell transplantation. TCRdb reprocessed the RT-PCR reads via MiXCR and lists one record per CDR3 protein. This sample has about 960,000 distinct CDR3 sequences, with approximately 19% found just once. The sample was blood, either unsorted or a sorted T cell fraction (not recorded which). The source of these receptors is a human donor who was either an allogeneic HSCT recipient or a stem cell or donor lymphocyte infusion donor (not recorded which). It is not recorded whose cells these are; they may come from a transplant donor. Both conserved end residues are part of each CDR3. D genes are given only for firm matches. A clone size is listed for some rows: how often the clone was seen (once, few, many), or a class if it is expanded.

size: NA
V: TRBV27
J: TRBJ1-1
D: NA
CDR3: CASREGSRAFF
DNA: TGTGCCAGCAGGGAGGGGTCGAGGGCTTTCTTT

size: few
V: TRBV2
J: TRBJ1-1
D: TRBD1
CDR3: CASSEGTGGNTEAFF
DNA: TGTGCCAGCAGTGAGGGAACAGGGGGGAACACTGAAGCTTTCTTT

size: NA
V: TRBV3-1
J: TRBJ2-1
D: NA
CDR3: CASSQDSLASNEQFF
DNA: TGTGCCAGCAGCCAAGATTCGTTAGCTTCGAATGAGCAGTTCTTC

size: few
V: TRBV6-1
J: TRBJ2-5
D: TRBD2
CDR3: CASKPGLAANQETQYF
DNA: TGTGCCAGCAAACCGGGACTAGCGGCAAACCAAGAGACCCAGTACTTC

size: NA
V: TRBV20-1
J: TRBJ2-2
D: TRBD1
CDR3: CSALDRGYTGELFF
DNA: TGCAGTGCTTTAGACAGGGGGTACACCGGGGAGCTGTTTTTT

size: few
V: TRBV3-1
J: TRBJ2-5
D: NA
CDR3: CASSQDLGLDKETQYF
DNA: TGTGCCAGCAGCCAAGATTTAGGACTTGATAAAGAGACCCAGTACTTC

size: NA
V: TRBV20-1
J: TRBJ2-1
D: NA
CDR3: CSARDRIGNEQFF
DNA: TGCAGTGCTAGAGATAGAATAGGTAATGAGCAGTTCTTC

size: NA
V: TRBV6-1
J: TRBJ1-5
D: TRBD1
CDR3: CASSKGTGDQPQHF
DNA: TGTGCCAGCAGCAAGGGGACAGGAGATCAGCCCCAGCATTTT

size: NA
V: TRBV6-5
J: TRBJ2-7
D: TRBD2
CDR3: CASSYRTSGREREQYF
DNA: TGTGCCAGCAGTTATCGGACTAGCGGGAGGGAACGTGAGCAGTACTTC

size: NA
V: TRBV12-3/TRBV12-4
J: TRBJ1-5
D: NA
CDR3: CASSLRTGFGQPQHF
DNA: TGTGCCAGCAGTCTCCGGACGGGTTTTGGGCAGCCCCAGCATTTT

size: NA
V: TRBV9
J: TRBJ2-4
D: NA
CDR3: CASSVAIGGEDIQYF
DNA: TGTGCCAGCAGCGTAGCTATAGGGGGTGAGGACATTCAGTACTTC

size: NA
V: TRBV11-2
J: TRBJ2-7
D: NA
CDR3: CASSLAPVVYEQYF
DNA: TGTGCCAGCAGCTTAGCCCCTGTCGTCTACGAGCAGTACTTC

size: many
V: TRBV5-1
J: TRBJ2-3
D: TRBD2
CDR3: CASSLLLAGGPDTQYF
DNA: TGCGCCAGCAGTCTGCTCCTAGCGGGGGGTCCAGATACGCAGTATTTT

size: few
V: TRBV12-3/TRBV12-4
J: TRBJ2-2
D: NA
CDR3: CASSYRDTGELFF
DNA: TGTGCCAGCAGTTATAGGGACACCGGGGAGCTGTTTTTT